The sequence of this TCR beta chain was determined in a study of radiation and T cells in renal cell carcinoma. The CDR3 length is 14 residues. Deletions cut 0 bases from V and 2 bases from J, with 7 bases between. Germline lookup yields CDR1 SGHTA and CDR2 FQGNSA. Method: immunoSEQ multiplex PCR; TCRdb's copy keeps in-frame clones and lacks some. In the table there are more than 8,000 clones, around 61% of which are singletons. Treatment in this sample: treatment-naive control, cytoreductive nephrectomy. J is TRBJ1-2 and V is TRBV7-2; TRBD1 is a possible D gene (6 bases). The receptor was isolated from a man aged 55 to 70 with renal cell carcinoma. Specimen: tumor tissue, collected from a patient whose treatment was nephrectomy without radiotherapy. The CDR3 coding sequence is TGTGCCAGCAGCTTAGCTAGGGGGAACTATGGCTACACCTTC. This sequence encodes CASSLARGNYGYTF.